This TCR beta chain is from a study of T-cell memory formation after mild COVID-19. Study at large: Across donors, TCR clusters were largely donor specific.

TCRdb used MiXCR to reprocess the 5' RACE reads, holding one entry per CDR3 protein. The repertoire includes 250,000 to 300,000 distinct CDR3 sequences, 18% of them detected once, and 23% sits in the top ten. Notes on the study in general: Confirmation of SARS-CoV-2 specificity was lacking for second-wave clones peaking day 37. Pre-infection memory contained some responding clones, which suggested that cross-reactive memory had joined. Among contracting clones, CD4+ were mainly CM/EM and CD8+ enriched in EMRA.

Regarding this clonotype: Its cognate antigen is unknown.

Sequencing was carried out using PBMCs or a T cell subset sorted from them (not recorded which). This receptor was taken from a man in his late teens or twenties who had mild COVID-19 (a few samples of this study predate the infection). Cell type and time point are not known.

In DNA, the CDR3 is TGCGCCAGCAGCCCGGGACGGGCGGCGAATGAGCAGTTCTTC. Protein: CASSPGRAANEQFF. The chain is built from TRBV4-1 and TRBJ2-1; D may match TRBD1 or TRBD2 (5 bases each). The CDR3 sequence is 14 residues long. The V and J ends lost 4 bases and 7 bases respectively, with 14 bases between them. Germline CDR1 and CDR2: MGHRA and YSYEKL.